This T cell receptor (beta chain) was recorded in a study of cytomegalovirus exposure and HLA in healthy donors. Study details: Clustering assigned 70% to 85% of the 350 to 450 genotyped donors to the Caucasian-associated ancestry cluster.

In the PCR, 60 Vbeta and 13 Jbeta primers were used. Profiling relied on immunoSEQ multiplex PCR, and the TCRdb table lists in-frame clones only, not all of them. This repertoire shows some 200,000 clones, roughly 80% found once; its top ten account for roughly 16%. Details on this clone: Its matching antigen is unknown.

This cohort consisted of healthy bone marrow donors. Germline V gene sequence: CDR1 SGHRS, CDR2 YFSETQ. This CDR3 region has 14 residues. The V and J ends lost 4 bases and 2 bases respectively, with 12 bases between them. Study results and caveats: Reports showed the classifier diagnosing cytomegalovirus status with high specificity and sensitivity. Later findings reportedly placed an Asian-associated ancestry cluster below the approximately 700-donor mean for N-insertions.

Sequencing used PBMCs. This TCR came from a man aged 35-49 years in good health and CMV-seronegative. V and J are TRBV5-1 and TRBJ1-1, with a tentative D call TRBD1 (5 bases). The CDR3 here is CASSDGGDNTEAFF. CDR3 DNA: TGCGCCAGCAGCGACGGGGGGGATAACACTGAAGCTTTCTTT.